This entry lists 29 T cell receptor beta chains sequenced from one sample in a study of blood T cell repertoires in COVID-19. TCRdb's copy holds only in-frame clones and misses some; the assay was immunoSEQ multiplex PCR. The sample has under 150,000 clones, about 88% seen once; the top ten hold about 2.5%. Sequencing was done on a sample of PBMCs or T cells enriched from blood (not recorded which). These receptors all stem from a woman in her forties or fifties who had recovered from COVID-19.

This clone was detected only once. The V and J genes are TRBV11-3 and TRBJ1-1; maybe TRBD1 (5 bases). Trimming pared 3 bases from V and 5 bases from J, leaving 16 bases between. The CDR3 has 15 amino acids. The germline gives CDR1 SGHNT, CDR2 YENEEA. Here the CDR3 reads CASSLSGEGITEAFF. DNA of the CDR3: TGTGCCAGCAGCTTGTCCGGGGAGGGGATTACTGAAGCTTTCTTT.

The chain's CDR3 is CASSPPWDREANYGYTF. For the CDR3, the DNA is TGTGCCAGCAGCCCACCGTGGGACAGGGAAGCTAACTATGGCTACACCTTC. The chain recombines TRBV3-1 (or the pseudogene TRBV3-2) with TRBJ1-2; 9 bases line up with TRBD1. The ends lost 4 bases at V and 0 bases at J; junction bases unmatched: 9. The CDR3 covers 17 residues. Germline lookup yields CDR1 LGHDT and CDR2 YNNKEL (reference sequence).

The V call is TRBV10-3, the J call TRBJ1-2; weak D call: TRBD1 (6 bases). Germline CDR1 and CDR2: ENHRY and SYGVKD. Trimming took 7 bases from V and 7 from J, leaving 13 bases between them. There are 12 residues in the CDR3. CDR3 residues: CAIKGDVGGYTF. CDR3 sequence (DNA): TGTGCCATCAAGGGGGACGTTGGTGGCTACACCTTC.

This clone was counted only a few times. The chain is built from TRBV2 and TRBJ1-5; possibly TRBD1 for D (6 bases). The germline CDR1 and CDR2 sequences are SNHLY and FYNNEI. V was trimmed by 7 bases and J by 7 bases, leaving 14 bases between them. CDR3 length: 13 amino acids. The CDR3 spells CASTRGGYQPQHF. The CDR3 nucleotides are TGTGCCAGCACCAGGGGAGGGTACCAGCCCCAGCATTTT.

Here the CDR3 reads CASRRGRDTQYF. CDR3 coding DNA: TGTGCCAGCAGGAGGGGGAGAGATACGCAGTATTTT. The V and J genes are TRBV27 and TRBJ2-3, with D possibly being TRBD1 (6 bases). Germline-derived CDR1 and CDR2 are MNHEY and SMNVEV (reference sequence). This CDR3 spans 12 amino acids. The ends were cut back, 6 bases at V and 5 bases at J, with 9 bases in the middle.

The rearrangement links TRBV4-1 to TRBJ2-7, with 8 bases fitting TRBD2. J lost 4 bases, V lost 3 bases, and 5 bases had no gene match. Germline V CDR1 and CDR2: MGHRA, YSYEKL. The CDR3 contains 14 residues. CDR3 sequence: CASSHGGGRYEQYF. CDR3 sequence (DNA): TGCGCCAGCAGCCACGGCGGGGGGCGGTACGAGCAGTACTTC.

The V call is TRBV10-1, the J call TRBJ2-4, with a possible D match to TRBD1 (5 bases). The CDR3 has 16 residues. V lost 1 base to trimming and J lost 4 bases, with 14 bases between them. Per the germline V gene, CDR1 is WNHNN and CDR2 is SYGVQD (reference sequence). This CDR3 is CASSEWVEAGKNIQYF. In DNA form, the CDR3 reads TGCGCCAGCAGTGAGTGGGTCGAGGCAGGGAAAAACATTCAGTACTTC.

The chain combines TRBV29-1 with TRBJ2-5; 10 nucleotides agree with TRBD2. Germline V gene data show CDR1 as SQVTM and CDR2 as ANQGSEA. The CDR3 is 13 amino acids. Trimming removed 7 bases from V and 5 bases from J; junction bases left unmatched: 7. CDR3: CSGLAGGEETQYF. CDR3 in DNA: TGCAGCGGATTAGCGGGGGGCGAGGAGACCCAGTACTTC.

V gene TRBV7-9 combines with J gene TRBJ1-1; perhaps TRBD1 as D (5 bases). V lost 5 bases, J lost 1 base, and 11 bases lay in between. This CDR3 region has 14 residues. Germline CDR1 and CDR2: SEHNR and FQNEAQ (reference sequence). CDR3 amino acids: CASSRNQGNTEAFF. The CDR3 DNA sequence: TGTGCCAGCAGCCGCAACCAGGGGAACACTGAAGCTTTCTTT.

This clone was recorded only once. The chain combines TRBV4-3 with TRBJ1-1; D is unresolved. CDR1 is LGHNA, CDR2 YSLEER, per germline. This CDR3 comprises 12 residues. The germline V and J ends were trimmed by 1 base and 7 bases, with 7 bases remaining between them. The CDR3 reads CASSQAGSEAFF. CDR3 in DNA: TGCGCCAGCAGCCAAGCGGGAAGTGAAGCTTTCTTT.

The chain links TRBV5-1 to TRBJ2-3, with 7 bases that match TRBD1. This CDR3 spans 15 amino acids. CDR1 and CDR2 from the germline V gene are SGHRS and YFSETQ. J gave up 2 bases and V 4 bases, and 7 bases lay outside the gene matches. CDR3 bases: TGCGCCAGCAGCCCGATGGGACAGCCCACAGATACGCAGTATTTT. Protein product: CASSPMGQPTDTQYF.

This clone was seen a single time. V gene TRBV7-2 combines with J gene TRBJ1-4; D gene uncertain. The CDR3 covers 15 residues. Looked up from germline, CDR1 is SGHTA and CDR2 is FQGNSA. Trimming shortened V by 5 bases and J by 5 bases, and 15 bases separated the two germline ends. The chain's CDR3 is CASSKRRATNEKLFF. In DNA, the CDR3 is TGTGCCAGCAGCAAGCGGAGGGCGACGAATGAAAAACTGTTTTTT.

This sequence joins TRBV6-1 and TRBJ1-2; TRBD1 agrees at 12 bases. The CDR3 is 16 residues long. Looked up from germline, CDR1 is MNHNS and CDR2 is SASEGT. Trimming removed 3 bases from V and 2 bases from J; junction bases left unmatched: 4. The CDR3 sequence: CASSETGQGANYGYTF. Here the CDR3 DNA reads TGTGCCAGCAGTGAGACGGGACAGGGGGCGAACTATGGCTACACCTTC.

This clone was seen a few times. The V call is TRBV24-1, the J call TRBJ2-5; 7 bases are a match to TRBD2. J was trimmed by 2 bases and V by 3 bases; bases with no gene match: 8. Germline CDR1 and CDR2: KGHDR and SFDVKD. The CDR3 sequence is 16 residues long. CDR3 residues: CATSDASSGVQETQYF. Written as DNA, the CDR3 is TGTGCCACCAGTGATGCTTCCAGCGGGGTACAAGAGACCCAGTACTTC.

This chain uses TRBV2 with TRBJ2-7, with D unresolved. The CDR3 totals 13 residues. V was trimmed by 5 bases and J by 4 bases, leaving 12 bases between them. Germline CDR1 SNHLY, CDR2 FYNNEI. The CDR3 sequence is CASSPSGRYEQYF. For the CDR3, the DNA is TGTGCCAGCAGTCCTTCGGGTCGATACGAGCAGTACTTC.

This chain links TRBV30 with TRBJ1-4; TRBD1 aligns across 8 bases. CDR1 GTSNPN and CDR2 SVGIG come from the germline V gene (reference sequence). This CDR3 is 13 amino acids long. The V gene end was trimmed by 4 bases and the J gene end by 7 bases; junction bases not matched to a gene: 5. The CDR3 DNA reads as TGTGCCTGGAAGTACACAGGGGGTGAAAAACTGTTTTTT. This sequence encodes CAWKYTGGEKLFF.

The CDR3 loop is CASSFEGGYEQYF. For the CDR3, the DNA is TGTGCCAGCAGTTTCGAGGGGGGGTACGAGCAGTACTTC. The chain employs TRBV12-3 or TRBV12-4 and TRBJ2-7; D is possibly TRBD2 (7 bases). CDR3 length equals 13 residues. V lost 3 bases to trimming and J lost 4 bases, with 10 bases between them.

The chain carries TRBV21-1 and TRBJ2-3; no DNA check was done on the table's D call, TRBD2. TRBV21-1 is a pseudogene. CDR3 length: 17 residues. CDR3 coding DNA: TGTGCCAGCAGCAAATTGAGGACTAGCGGGGGATCAGATACGCAGTATTTT. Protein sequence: CASSKLRTSGGSDTQYF.

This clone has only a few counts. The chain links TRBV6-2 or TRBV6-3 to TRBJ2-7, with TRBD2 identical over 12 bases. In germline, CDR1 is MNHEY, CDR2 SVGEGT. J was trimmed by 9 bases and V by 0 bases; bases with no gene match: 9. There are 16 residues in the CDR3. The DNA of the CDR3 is TGTGCCAGCAGTTACTCCCGGACTAGCGGGGACCTTGGGCAGTACTTC. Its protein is CASSYSRTSGDLGQYF.

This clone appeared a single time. In DNA, the CDR3 is TGTGCCAGCAGCAATTCGGGGCGGGGTCACTCCTACGAGCAGTACTTC. This translates into CASSNSGRGHSYEQYF. This chain links TRBV21-1 with TRBJ2-7; the listed D gene, TRBD2, was not tested against the DNA. TRBV21-1 is a pseudogene locus. This CDR3 contains 16 residues.

The CDR3 sequence: CASSPTGGGNTIYF. CDR3 DNA sequence: TGCGCCAGCAGCCCGACAGGGGGTGGAAACACCATATATTTT. The rearrangement joins TRBV5-1 to TRBJ1-3, with 9 nucleotides matching TRBD1. The CDR3 is 14 amino acids. From germline, CDR1 is SGHRS and CDR2 YFSETQ. V gave up 4 bases and J gave up 3 bases; unmatched junction bases: 2.

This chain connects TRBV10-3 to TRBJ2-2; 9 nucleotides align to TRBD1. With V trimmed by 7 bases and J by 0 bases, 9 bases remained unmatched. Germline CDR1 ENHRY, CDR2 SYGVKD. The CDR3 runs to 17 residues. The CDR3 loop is CAITNGQGTPNTGELFF. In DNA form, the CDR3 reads TGTGCCATCACCAACGGACAGGGGACACCGAACACCGGGGAGCTGTTTTTT.

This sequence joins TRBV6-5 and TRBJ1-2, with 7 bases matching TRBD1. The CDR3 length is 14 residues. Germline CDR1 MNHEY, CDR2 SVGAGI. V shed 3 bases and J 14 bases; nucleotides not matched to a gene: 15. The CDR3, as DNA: TGTGCCAGCAGTTATGGTGACAGGGCTCAACCTTCAACCTTC. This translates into CASSYGDRAQPSTF.

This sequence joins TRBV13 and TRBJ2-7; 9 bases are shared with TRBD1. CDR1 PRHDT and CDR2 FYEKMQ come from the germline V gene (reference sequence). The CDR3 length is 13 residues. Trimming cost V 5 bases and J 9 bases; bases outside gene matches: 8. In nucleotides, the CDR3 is TGTGCCAGCAGCCCAGGGACAGGGTCGCGGCAGTACTTC. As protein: CASSPGTGSRQYF.

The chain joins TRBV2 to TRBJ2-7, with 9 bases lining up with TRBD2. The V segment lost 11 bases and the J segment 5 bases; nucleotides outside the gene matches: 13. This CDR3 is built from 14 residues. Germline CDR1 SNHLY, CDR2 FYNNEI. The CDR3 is CADAPQRGAHEQYF. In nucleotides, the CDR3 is TGTGCCGACGCACCCCAGCGGGGGGCCCACGAGCAGTACTTC.

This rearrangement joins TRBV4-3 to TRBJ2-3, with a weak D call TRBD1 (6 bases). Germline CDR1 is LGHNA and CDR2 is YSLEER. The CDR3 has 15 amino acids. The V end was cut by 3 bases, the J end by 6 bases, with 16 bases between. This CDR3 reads CASSQEAYRADTQYF. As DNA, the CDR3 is TGCGCCAGCAGCCAGGAAGCCTACAGGGCGGATACGCAGTATTTT.

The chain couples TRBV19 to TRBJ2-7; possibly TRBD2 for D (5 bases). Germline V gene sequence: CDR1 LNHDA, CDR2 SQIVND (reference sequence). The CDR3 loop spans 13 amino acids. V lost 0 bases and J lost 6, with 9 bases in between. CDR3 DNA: TGTGCCAGTAGTATAGAGGAGGCGTCCGAGCAGTACTTC. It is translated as CASSIEEASEQYF.

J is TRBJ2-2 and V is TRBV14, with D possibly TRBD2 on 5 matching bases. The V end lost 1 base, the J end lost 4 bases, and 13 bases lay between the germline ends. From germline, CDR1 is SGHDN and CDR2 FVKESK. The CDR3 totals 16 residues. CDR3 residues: CASSQGRPSGTGELFF. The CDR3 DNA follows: TGTGCCAGCAGCCAAGGGAGGCCCTCGGGCACCGGGGAGCTGTTTTTT. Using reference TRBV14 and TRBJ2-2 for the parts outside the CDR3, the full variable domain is EAGVTQFPSHSVIEKGQTVTLRCDPISGHDNLYWYRRVMGKEIKFLLHFVKESKQDESGMPNNRFLAERTGGTYSTLKVQPAELEDSGVYFCASSQGRPSGTGELFFGEGSRLTVL.

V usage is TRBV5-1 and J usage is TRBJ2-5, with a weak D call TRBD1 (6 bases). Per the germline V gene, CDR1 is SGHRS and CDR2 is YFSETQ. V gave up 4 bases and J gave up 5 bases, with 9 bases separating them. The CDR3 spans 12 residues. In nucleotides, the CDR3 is TGCGCCAGCAGCGGTAGGGGGGAGACCCAGTACTTC. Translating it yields CASSGRGETQYF. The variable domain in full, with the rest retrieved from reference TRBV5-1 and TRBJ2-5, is KAGVTQTPRYLIKTRGQQVTLSCSPISGHRSVSWYQQTPGQGLQFLFEYFSETQRNKGNFPGRFSGRQFSNSRSEMNVSTLELGDSALYLCASSGRGETQYFGPGTRLLVL.